This TCR beta chain was obtained from a study of cytomegalovirus exposure and HLA in healthy donors. Study-wide results and limits: In a later analysis, across HLA loci, associated TCR counts were highest for DRB1, lowest for HLA-C. Cytomegalovirus association was listed for about 180 TCR beta chains. It was taken for granted in presence/absence analyses that sequencing depth across donors was roughly uniform. The productive fraction for most TCR beta V segments was about 90% or about 30% in an earlier analysis.

Primers for the PCR totalled 60 Vbeta and 13 Jbeta. Sequencing used immunoSEQ multiplex PCR; TCRdb keeps in-frame clones, though not all of them. Of more than 150,000 clones detected, around three quarters appear once; the ten largest clones hold 2% to 2.5%. For this clone: Its matching antigen is unknown.

The V end was cut by 4 bases, the J end by 3 bases, with 17 bases between. The CDR3 length is 15 residues. CDR1 is SGDLS, CDR2 YYNGEE, per germline. This chain links TRBV9 with TRBJ2-7, with D possibly TRBD1 on 6 matching bases. The sample taken for sequencing was PBMCs. This receptor was identified in a woman between 25 and 40 years old in good health and CMV-seropositive. The chain's CDR3 is CASSLSPGTNYEQYF. In DNA form, the CDR3 reads TGTGCCAGCAGCTTATCCCCCGGGACAAACTACGAGCAGTACTTC.